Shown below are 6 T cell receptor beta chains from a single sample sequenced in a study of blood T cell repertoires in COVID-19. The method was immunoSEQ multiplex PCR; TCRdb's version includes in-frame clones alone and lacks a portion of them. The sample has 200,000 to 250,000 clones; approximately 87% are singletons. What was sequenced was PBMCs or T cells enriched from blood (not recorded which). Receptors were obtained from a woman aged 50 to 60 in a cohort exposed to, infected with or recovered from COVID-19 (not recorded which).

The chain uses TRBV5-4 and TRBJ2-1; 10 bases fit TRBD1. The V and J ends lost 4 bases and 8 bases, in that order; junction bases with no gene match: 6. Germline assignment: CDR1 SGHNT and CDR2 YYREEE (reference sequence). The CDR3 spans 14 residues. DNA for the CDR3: TGTGCCAGCAGCCCGGGACAGGGGAACCATGAGCAGTTCTTC. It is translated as CASSPGQGNHEQFF.

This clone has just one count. The CDR3 region is CASSSDDLDTEGELFF. In nucleotides, the CDR3 is TGTGCCAGCAGTTCCGACGATCTTGACACGGAAGGGGAGCTGTTTTTT. The gene calls are TRBV27 and TRBJ2-2; D unclear. The germline V gene encodes CDR1 MNHEY and CDR2 SMNVEV (reference sequence). V lost 4 bases and J 8 bases, leaving 20 bases between the germline ends. The CDR3 is 16 amino acids.

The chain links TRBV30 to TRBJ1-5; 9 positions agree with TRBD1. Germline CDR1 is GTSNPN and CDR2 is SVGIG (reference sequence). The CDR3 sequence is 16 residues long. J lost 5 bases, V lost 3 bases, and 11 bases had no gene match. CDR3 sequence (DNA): TGTGCCTGGAGCCGGTGGACAGGGGCGGCGGATCAGCCCCAGCATTTT. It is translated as CAWSRWTGAADQPQHF.

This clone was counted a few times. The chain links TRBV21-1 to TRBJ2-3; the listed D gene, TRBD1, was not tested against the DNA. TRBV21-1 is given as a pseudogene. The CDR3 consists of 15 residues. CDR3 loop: CASSKLVGGVDTQYF. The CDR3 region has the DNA TGTGCCAGCAGCAAACTGGTAGGGGGCGTAGATACGCAGTATTTT.

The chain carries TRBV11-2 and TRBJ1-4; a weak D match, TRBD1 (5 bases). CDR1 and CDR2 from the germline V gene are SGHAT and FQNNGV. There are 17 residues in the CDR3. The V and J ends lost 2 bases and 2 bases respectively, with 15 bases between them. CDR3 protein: CASSLYSGFSTNEKLFF. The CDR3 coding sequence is TGTGCCAGCAGCTTATACTCAGGGTTTTCTACTAATGAAAAACTGTTTTTT.

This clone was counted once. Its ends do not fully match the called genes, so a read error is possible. The CDR3 DNA reads as TGTGCTAGCAGCCGGGACAGGGGGTTTGCCGGGGAGCTGTTTTTT. Its protein is CASSRDRGFAGELFF. The J gene is TRBJ2-2, the V gene TRBV7-7, with 11 bases fitting TRBD1. Germline loops: CDR1 SSHAT, CDR2 FNYEAQ (reference sequence). The CDR3 length is 15 residues.